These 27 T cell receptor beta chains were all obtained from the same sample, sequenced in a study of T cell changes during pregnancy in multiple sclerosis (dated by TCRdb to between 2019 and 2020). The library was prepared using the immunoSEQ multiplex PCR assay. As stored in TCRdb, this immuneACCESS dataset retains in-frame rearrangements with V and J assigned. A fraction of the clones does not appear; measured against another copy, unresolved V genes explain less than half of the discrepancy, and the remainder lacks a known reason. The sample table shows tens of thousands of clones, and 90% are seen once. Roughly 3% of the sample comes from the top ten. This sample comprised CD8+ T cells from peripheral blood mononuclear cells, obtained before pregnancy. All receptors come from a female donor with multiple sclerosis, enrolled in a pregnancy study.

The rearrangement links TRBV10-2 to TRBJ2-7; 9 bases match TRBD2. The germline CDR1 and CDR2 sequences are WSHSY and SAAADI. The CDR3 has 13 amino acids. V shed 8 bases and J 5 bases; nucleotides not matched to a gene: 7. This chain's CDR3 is CASWGLASHEQYF. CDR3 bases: TGCGCCAGCTGGGGACTAGCTTCCCACGAGCAGTACTTC.

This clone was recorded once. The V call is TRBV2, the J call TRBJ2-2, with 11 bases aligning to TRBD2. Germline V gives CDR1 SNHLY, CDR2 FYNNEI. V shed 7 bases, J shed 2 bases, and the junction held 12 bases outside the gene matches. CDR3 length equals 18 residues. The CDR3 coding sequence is TGTGCCAGCAAATCTTCGGGTAGCGGGGGGGATAACACCGGGGAGCTGTTTTTT. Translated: CASKSSGSGGDNTGELFF.

The CDR3 bases are TGTGCCAGCAGCGTGAGACCGGGGGGCGAGATAGATACGCAGTATTTT. Translation: CASSVRPGGEIDTQYF. This chain joins TRBV21-1 and TRBJ2-3; TRBD2 reflects the table's D call only, with no check against the DNA. TRBV21-1 is a pseudogene segment. This CDR3 has 16 residues.

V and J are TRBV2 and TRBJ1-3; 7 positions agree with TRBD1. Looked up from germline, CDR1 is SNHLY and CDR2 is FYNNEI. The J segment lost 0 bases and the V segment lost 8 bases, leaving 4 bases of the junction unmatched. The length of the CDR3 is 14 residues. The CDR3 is CASGDSYSGNTIYF. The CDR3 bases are TGTGCCAGCGGGGACAGCTACTCTGGAAACACCATATATTTT.

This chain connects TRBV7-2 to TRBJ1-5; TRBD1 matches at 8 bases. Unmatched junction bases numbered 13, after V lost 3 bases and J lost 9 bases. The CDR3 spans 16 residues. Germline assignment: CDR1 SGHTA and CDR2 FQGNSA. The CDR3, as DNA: TGTGCCAGCAGCTTTGACGGGACAGGAGCATTATGGCCCCAGCATTTT. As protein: CASSFDGTGALWPQHF.

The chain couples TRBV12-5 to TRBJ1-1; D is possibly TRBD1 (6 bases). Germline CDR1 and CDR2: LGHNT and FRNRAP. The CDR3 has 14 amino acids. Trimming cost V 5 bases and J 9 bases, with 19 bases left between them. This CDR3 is CASGGGRLTGQAFF. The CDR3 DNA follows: TGTGCTAGTGGTGGGGGCAGGTTGACAGGTCAAGCTTTCTTT.

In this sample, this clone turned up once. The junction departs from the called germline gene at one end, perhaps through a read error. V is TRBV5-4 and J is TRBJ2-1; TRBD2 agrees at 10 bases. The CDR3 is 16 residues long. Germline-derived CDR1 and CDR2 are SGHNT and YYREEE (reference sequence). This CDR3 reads CASSPTSGATYNELIF. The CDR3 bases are TGTGCCAGCAGCCCTACTAGCGGGGCGACCTACAATGAGTTAATCTTC.

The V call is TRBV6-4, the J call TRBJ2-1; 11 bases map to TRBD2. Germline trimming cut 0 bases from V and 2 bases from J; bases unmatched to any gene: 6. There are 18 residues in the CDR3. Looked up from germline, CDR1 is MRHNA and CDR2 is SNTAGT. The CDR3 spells CASSDSWLAGGAYNEQFF. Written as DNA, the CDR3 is TGTGCCAGCAGTGACTCTTGGCTAGCGGGGGGCGCCTACAATGAGCAGTTCTTC.

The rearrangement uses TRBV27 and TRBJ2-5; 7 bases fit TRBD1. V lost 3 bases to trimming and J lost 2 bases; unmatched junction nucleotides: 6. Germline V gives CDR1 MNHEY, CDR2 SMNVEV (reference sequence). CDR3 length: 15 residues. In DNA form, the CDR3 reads TGTGCCAGCAGTTTGGCAGGGGGTATACAAGAGACCCAGTACTTC. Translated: CASSLAGGIQETQYF.

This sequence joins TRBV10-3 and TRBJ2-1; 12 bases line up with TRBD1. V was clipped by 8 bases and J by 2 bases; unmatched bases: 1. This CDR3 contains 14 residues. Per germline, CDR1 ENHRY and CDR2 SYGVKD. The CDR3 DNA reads TGTGCCATCGGGACAGGGGGCGCCTACAATGAGCAGTTCTTC. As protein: CAIGTGGAYNEQFF.

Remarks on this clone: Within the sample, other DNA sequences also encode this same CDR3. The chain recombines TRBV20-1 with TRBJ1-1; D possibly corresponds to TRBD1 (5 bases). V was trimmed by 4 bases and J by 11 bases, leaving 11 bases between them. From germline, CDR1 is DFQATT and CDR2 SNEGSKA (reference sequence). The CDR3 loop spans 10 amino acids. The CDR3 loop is CSAMGGGAFF. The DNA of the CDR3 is TGCAGTGCTATGGGCGGGGGGGCTTTCTTT.

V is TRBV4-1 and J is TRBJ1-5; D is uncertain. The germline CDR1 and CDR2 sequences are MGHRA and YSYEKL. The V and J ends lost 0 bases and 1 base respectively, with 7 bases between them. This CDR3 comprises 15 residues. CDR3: CASSQDERSNQPQHF. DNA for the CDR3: TGCGCCAGCAGCCAAGATGAGAGGAGCAATCAGCCCCAGCATTTT.

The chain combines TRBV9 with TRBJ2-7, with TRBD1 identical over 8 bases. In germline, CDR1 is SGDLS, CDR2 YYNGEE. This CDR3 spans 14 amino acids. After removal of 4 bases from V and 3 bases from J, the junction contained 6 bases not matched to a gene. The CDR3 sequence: CASSPRDRSYEQYF. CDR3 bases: TGTGCCAGCAGCCCCCGGGACAGGAGCTACGAGCAGTACTTC.

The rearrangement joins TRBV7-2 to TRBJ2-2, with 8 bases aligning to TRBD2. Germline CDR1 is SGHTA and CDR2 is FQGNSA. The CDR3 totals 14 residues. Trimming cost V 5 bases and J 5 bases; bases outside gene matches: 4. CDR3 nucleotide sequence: TGTGCCAGCAGCCGGGGGGGAGAAACCGGGGAGCTGTTTTTT. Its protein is CASSRGGETGELFF.

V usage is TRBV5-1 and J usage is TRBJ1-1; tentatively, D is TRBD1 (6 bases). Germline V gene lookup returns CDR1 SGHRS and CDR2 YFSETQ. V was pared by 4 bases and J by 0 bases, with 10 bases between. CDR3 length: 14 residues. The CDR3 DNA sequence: TGCGCCAGCAGCATGGACAGCATGAACACTGAAGCTTTCTTT. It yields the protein CASSMDSMNTEAFF. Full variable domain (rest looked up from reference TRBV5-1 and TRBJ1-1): KAGVTQTPRYLIKTRGQQVTLSCSPISGHRSVSWYQQTPGQGLQFLFEYFSETQRNKGNFPGRFSGRQFSNSRSEMNVSTLELGDSALYLCASSMDSMNTEAFFGQGTRLTVV.

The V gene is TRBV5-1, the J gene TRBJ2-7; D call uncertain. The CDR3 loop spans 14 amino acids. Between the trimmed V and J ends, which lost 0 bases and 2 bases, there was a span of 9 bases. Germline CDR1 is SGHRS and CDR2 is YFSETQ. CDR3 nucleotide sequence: TGCGCCAGCAGCTTGGAGTACGGAGCCTACGAGCAGTACTTC. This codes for CASSLEYGAYEQYF.

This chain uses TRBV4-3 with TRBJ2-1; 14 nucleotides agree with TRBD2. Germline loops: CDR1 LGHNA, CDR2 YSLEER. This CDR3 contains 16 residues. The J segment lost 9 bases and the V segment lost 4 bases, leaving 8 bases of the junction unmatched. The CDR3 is CASSPWTSGGPGEQFF. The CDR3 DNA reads TGCGCCAGCAGCCCTTGGACTAGCGGGGGGCCAGGTGAGCAGTTCTTC.

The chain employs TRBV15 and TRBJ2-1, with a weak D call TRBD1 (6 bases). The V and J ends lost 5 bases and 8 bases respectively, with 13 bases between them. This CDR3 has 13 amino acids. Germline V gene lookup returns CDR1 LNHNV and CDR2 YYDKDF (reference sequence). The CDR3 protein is CATSPEGVYEQFF. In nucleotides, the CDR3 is TGTGCCACCAGCCCCGAGGGGGTCTATGAGCAGTTCTTC.

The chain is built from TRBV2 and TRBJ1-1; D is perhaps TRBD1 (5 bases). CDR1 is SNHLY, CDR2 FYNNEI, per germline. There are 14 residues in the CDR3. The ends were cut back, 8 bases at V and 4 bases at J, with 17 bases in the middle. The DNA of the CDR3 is TGTGCCAGCCGCGAAGACGGGGGGAGCACTGAAGCTTTCTTT. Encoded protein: CASREDGGSTEAFF.

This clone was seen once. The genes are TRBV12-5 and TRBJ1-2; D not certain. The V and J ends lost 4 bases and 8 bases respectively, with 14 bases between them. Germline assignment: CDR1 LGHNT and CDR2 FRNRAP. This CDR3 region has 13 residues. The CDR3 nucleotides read TGTGCTAGTGGTTACGGGGTCGTGGACGGCTACACCTTC. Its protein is CASGYGVVDGYTF.

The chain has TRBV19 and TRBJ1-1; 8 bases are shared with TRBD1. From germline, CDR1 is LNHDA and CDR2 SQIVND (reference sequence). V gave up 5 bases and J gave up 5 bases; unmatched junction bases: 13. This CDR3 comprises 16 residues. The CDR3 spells CASSWARGRGRTEAFF. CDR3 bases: TGTGCCAGTAGTTGGGCCCGGGGCAGGGGGCGAACTGAAGCTTTCTTT.

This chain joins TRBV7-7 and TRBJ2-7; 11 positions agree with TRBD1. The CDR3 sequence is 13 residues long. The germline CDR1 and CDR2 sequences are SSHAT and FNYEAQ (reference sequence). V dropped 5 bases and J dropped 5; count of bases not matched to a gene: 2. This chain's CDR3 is CASSRGQGDEQYF. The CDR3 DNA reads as TGTGCCAGCAGCCGGGGACAGGGGGACGAGCAGTACTTC.

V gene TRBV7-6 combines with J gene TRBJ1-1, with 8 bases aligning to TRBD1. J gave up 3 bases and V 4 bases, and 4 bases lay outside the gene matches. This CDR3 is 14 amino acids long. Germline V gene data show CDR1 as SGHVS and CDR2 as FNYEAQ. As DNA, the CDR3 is TGTGCCAGCAGCTGGGGGACAGGTTACACTGAAGCTTTCTTT. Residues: CASSWGTGYTEAFF.

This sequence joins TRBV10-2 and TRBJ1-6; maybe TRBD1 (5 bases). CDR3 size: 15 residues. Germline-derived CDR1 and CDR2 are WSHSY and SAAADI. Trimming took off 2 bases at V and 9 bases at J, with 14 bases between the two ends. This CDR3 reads CASSEVTRVGSPLHF. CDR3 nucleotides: TGCGCCAGCAGTGAGGTTACCAGGGTGGGTTCACCCCTCCACTTT.

The CDR3 here is CSVDGLHTVTDTQYF. The CDR3 nucleotides read TGCAGCGTGGACGGACTCCATACAGTCACAGATACGCAGTATTTT. The genes are TRBV29-1 and TRBJ2-3; the D gene is possibly TRBD2 (5 bases). CDR1 and CDR2 from the germline V gene are SQVTM and ANQGSEA. V was clipped by 6 bases and J by 2 bases, with 18 bases between them. The CDR3 runs 15 residues.

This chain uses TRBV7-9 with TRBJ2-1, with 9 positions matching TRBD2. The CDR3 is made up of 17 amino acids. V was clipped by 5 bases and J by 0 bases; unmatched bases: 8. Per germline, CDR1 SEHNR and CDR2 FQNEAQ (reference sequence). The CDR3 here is CASSTGLADSSYNEQFF. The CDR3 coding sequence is TGTGCCAGCAGCACGGGACTAGCCGATAGCTCCTACAATGAGCAGTTCTTC.

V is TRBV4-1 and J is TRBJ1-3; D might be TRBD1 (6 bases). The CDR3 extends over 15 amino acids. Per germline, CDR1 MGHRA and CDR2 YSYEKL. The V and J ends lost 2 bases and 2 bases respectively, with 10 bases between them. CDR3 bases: TGCGCCAGCAGCCAATCTACAGGGACTGGAAACACCATATATTTT. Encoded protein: CASSQSTGTGNTIYF.